Reported below is one T cell receptor (beta chain). Antigen: not known. Preparation of the TCRbeta library used unique molecular identifiers. One entry per CDR3 protein, called by TCRdb with MiXCR from the PCR reads. The sample lists 500,000 to 750,000 distinct CDR3 sequences; over 25% were seen once. The germline gives CDR1 MNHNS, CDR2 SASEGT. This CDR3 has 14 amino acids. V lost 5 bases and J lost 7, with 16 bases in between. This specimen belongs to a study of T-cell reconstitution after alpha-beta-depleted transplantation in children. Whole-study findings and limits: Several hundred expanded graft clones reportedly gave rise to the alpha-beta T cells present about two months after transplant. Diversity and T-cell counts at one year after transplant derived mostly from new T cells. Where some patients showed high TCRbeta diversity at day 60, it came from recipient T cells and thymic progenitors that had survived.

This TCR was recovered from a boy younger than two with Wiskott-Aldrich syndrome, due to receive a stem cell transplant. The specimen comprised PBMCs, sampled before TCRalphabeta/CD19-depleted stem cell transplant. The chain links TRBV6-1 to TRBJ2-3, with D possibly matching TRBD2 (5 bases). The CDR3 spells CASSRADFSNTQYF. CDR3 nucleotide sequence: TGTGCCAGCAGTCGAGCGGACTTCTCTAATACGCAGTATTTT.